A selection of T cell receptor beta chains follows, all from one sample in a study of follicular helper T cells after annual influenza vaccination. This table comes from immunoSEQ multiplex PCR, and its TCRdb copy is limited to in-frame clones, with some not included. The sample includes thousands of clones, 82% of them seen just once. Source: CXCR5- memory CD4+ T cells sorted from blood, taken 7 days after influenza vaccination. The receptors were sampled from an adult who received the influenza vaccine. Both conserved end residues are part of each CDR3. A D gene is named only where the DNA matches it firmly. For some rows the clone size is stated as once, few or many, or as a class when expanded; others skip it.

J: TRBJ2-7
size: few
D: -
V: TRBV7-9
CDR3: CASSSVRDEQYF
DNA: TGTGCCAGCAGCTCAGTGAGGGACGAGCAGTACTTC

J: TRBJ1-1
size: -
D: -
V: TRBV30
CDR3: CAWIQGRVGEAFF
DNA: TGTGCCTGGATACAGGGAAGAGTTGGTGAAGCTTTCTTT

J: TRBJ1-1
size: -
D: -
V: TRBV10-3
CDR3: CAISEPTPSANTEAFF
DNA: TGTGCCATCAGTGAGCCCACCCCTTCTGCCAACACTGAAGCTTTCTTT

J: TRBJ2-3
size: few
D: -
V: TRBV18
CDR3: CASSPDSSTDTQYF
DNA: TGTGCCAGCTCACCAGACTCTAGTACAGATACGCAGTATTTT

J: TRBJ2-7
size: -
D: TRBD1
V: TRBV4-1
CDR3: CASSRGTGGSYEQYF
DNA: TGCGCCAGCAGCCGAGGGACAGGGGGATCCTACGAGCAGTACTTC

J: TRBJ1-1
size: -
D: -
V: TRBV5-5
CDR3: CASSLGSDSYEAFF
DNA: TGTGCCAGCAGCTTGGGGTCAGACAGCTATGAAGCTTTCTTT

J: TRBJ2-5
size: -
D: TRBD2
V: TRBV2
CDR3: CASSGLAGVEETQYF
DNA: TGTGCCAGCAGTGGACTAGCGGGAGTGGAAGAGACCCAGTACTTC

J: TRBJ2-7
size: -
D: -
V: TRBV28
CDR3: CASRVPQSDEQYF
DNA: TGTGCCAGCAGGGTCCCCCAAAGCGACGAGCAGTACTTC

J: TRBJ1-1
size: -
D: -
V: TRBV6-5
CDR3: CASRKGGGEAFF
DNA: TGTGCCAGCAGGAAAGGCGGCGGTGAAGCTTTCTTT

J: TRBJ2-1
size: few
D: TRBD1
V: TRBV7-2
CDR3: CASSLGDRENEQFF
DNA: TGTGCCAGCAGCTTAGGGGACAGGGAAAATGAGCAGTTCTTC

J: TRBJ2-1
size: once
D: -
V: TRBV9
CDR3: CASSGRGSGFKFF
DNA: TGTGCCAGCAGCGGGAGAGGGTCGGGATTTAAGTTCTTC

J: TRBJ2-2
size: -
D: -
V: TRBV28
CDR3: CASVGGGFPAGELFF
DNA: TGTGCCAGTGTCGGAGGCGGATTTCCAGCCGGGGAGCTGTTTTTT

J: TRBJ2-3
size: -
D: -
V: TRBV6-5
CDR3: CASSYGVGDTQYF
DNA: TGTGCCAGCAGTTACGGGGTAGGAGATACGCAGTATTTT

J: TRBJ2-1
size: -
D: -
V: TRBV30
CDR3: CAWRRNNEQFF
DNA: TGTGCCTGGAGGCGGAACAATGAGCAGTTCTTC

J: TRBJ2-7
size: -
D: TRBD1
V: TRBV28
CDR3: CASSPGQTYEQYF
DNA: TGTGCCAGCAGTCCGGGACAGACCTACGAGCAGTACTTC

J: TRBJ1-2
size: -
D: -
V: TRBV28
CDR3: CASSVSGVGGYTF
DNA: TGTGCCAGCAGTGTTAGCGGGGTCGGAGGCTACACCTTC

J: TRBJ1-4
size: -
D: -
V: TRBV28
CDR3: CASSLPGLTGTNEKLFF
DNA: TGTGCCAGCAGTTTGCCTGGGTTAACAGGGACTAATGAAAAACTGTTTTTT

J: TRBJ2-3
size: -
D: TRBD2
V: TRBV12-5
CDR3: CASGLVQTSGTTDTQYF
DNA: TGTGCTAGTGGTTTGGTACAAACTAGCGGGACCACAGATACGCAGTATTTT

J: TRBJ1-2
size: few
D: -
V: TRBV28
CDR3: CASSSGWGYTF
DNA: TGTGCCAGCAGTTCCGGATGGGGCTACACCTTC